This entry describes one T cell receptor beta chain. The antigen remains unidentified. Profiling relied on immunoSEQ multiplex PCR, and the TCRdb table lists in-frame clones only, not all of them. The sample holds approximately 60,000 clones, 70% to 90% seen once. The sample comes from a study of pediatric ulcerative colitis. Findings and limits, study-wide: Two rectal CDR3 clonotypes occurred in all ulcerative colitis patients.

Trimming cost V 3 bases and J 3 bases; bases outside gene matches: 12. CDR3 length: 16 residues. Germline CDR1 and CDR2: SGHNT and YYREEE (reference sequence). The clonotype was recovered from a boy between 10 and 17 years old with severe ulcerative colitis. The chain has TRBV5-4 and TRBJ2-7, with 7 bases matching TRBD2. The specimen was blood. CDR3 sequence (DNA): TGTGCCAGCAGCTCCGGGACTACCACTTGGGTCTACGAGCAGTACTTC. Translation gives CASSSGTTTWVYEQYF.